Listed below are T cell receptor beta chains from one sample, sequenced in a study of OX40 agonist ivuxolimab in advanced cancers. The table came from immunoSEQ multiplex PCR; TCRdb's copy has only in-frame clones and leaves some out. The data hold 79,000 or so clones, with 85% observed a single time. The sequences come from CD4+ or CD8+ T cells sorted from blood, collected in a trial of the OX40 agonist ivuxolimab. The source of these receptors is an adult with an advanced solid tumor such as melanoma, head and neck, liver or kidney cancer. The CDR3 runs from the conserved cysteine through the conserved F or W. A D gene is named only where the DNA matches it firmly.

J,V,D,CDR3,DNA
TRBJ2-5,TRBV14,-,CASSQAWRGYQETQYF,TGTGCCAGCAGCCAAGCTTGGCGCGGGTACCAAGAGACCCAGTACTTC
TRBJ1-5,TRBV18,-,CASSLLEGDNQPQHF,TGTGCCAGCTCACTATTAGAGGGGGACAATCAGCCCCAGCATTTT
TRBJ1-3,TRBV7-9,-,CASSPGNSGNTIYF,TGTGCCAGCAGCCCCGGCAACTCTGGAAACACCATATATTTT
TRBJ1-3,TRBV7-2,-,CASVMGLSGNTIYF,TGTGCCAGCGTGATGGGACTCTCTGGAAACACCATATATTTT
TRBJ2-1,TRBV7-8,-,CASSLYRDNEQFF,TGTGCCAGCAGCTTGTACAGGGACAATGAGCAGTTCTTC
TRBJ2-1,TRBV7-9,-,CASSLGGVSYNEQFF,TGTGCCAGCAGCTTAGGGGGTGTCTCCTACAATGAGCAGTTCTTC
TRBJ2-1,TRBV5-8,TRBD1,CASSLGQGSYNEQFF,TGTGCCAGCAGCTTGGGACAGGGATCCTACAATGAGCAGTTCTTC
TRBJ1-6,TRBV7-9,TRBD1,CASRGQGFSYNSPLHF,TGTGCCAGCAGGGGACAGGGTTTCTCCTATAATTCACCCCTCCACTTT
TRBJ2-3,TRBV7-9,-,CASSRDGRDTQYF,TGTGCCAGCAGCCGTGACGGCCGGGATACGCAGTATTTT
TRBJ2-3,TRBV13,TRBD1,CASSLEGGLVEDTQYF,TGTGCCAGCAGCTTAGAAGGGGGCCTTGTGGAAGATACGCAGTATTTT
TRBJ2-5,TRBV11-2,TRBD2,CASTSGGGETQYF,TGTGCCAGTACCAGCGGGGGGGGTGAGACCCAGTACTTC
TRBJ1-4,TRBV5-8,-,CASIPFGLANEKLFF,TGTGCCAGCATCCCCTTTGGTTTAGCTAATGAAAAACTGTTTTTT
TRBJ2-1,TRBV7-3,-,CASSLGGLSNEQFF,TGTGCCAGCAGCCTGGGGGGCCTTAGCAATGAGCAGTTCTTC
TRBJ1-2,TRBV30,-,CAWSVLGGFGYTF,TGTGCCTGGAGTGTACTTGGGGGATTTGGCTACACCTTC